This TCR beta chain was documented in a study of T cells after yellow fever vaccination (dated by TCRdb to about 2019). The study in broad terms: Libraries from fractions with low cell numbers were prepared with the SMART-Seq v4 Ultra Low Input RNA kit. Bulk TCR alpha and beta repertoires were sequenced longitudinally to track T-cell clones before and after primary and booster YFV17D yellow fever vaccination. Blood samples were taken at several timepoints before and after primary and secondary immunization, and bulk PBMC replicates and cell subsets were isolated. The cohort comprised two healthy male donors, one aged 18 to 29 and one aged 30 to 40 years.

Unmatched junction bases come to 7, with V trimmed by 5 bases and J by 15 bases. As encoded in the germline V gene, CDR1 is SGHTA while CDR2 is FQGNSA. Inclusive of the bounding cysteine and phenylalanine, the CDR3 is 11 residues long. CDR3 DNA only is kept here, 33 bases in frame from base 1. TCR cDNA was synthesized by 5'RACE template switching, through which a universal primer site and unique molecular identifiers were introduced. Priming for cDNA synthesis came from both the TCR alpha and TCR beta constant segments. Libraries were amplified in two PCR steps, with sample barcodes and sequencing adapters added in the second step. Libraries were sequenced on Illumina HiSeq 2500 (2x100 bp) or NovaSeq (2x150 bp). The paper's data handling went like this. MIGEC was used to demultiplex reads and collapse the reads into UMI consensus sequences, and MiXCR was used for V(D)J alignment. Vaccine-responding clonotypes were identified with edgeR using replicate PBMC samples, with FDR below 0.01 and a log2 fold change above 5 up to day 15 being required. CD4 or CD8 identity was assigned to each bulk clonotype according to whether the clonotype was present at higher abundance in the sequenced CD4 repertoire or the sequenced CD8 repertoire. The raw public data were reprocessed by TCRdb itself: fastp quality trimming at Q25, MiXCR clonotype calling, in-frame beta chains only. Each CDR3 protein gets just one entry, which takes the most common genes and DNA from the rows behind it. TCRdb assigned the V and J calls; the authors' analysis was not used. This sample holds 200,000 to 300,000 distinct CDR3 sequences; over 6.5% were observed only once. The top ten constitute roughly 1% of the sample.

What this sample's treatment or condition label stands for: live attenuated yellow fever vaccine strain. PBMCs were isolated from peripheral blood using a standard Ficoll-Paque protocol. Dynabeads CD4 and CD8 positive selection kits were used to isolate the CD4 and CD8 T-cell fractions. RNA was extracted with TriZol from bulk PBMCs, CD4 and CD8 fractions, and dextramer-positive and dextramer-negative fractions. This clonotype was found a few times. Its antigen has not been determined. No base-level quality is on record; no much larger clone is a single base apart. Paper-wide results and their limitations: After the booster, most of the clones that had expanded following primary vaccination were detected again (just under 97% of CD4 and roughly nine tenths of CD8), which suggests that memory was broadly maintained. Because the study included only two donors, the extent to which the findings can be generalized is limited. The secondary T-cell response was found to be weaker but faster than the primary response, with a peak reached on day 5 rather than on day 15. Computational filtering was needed because FACS-sorted repertoires could contain abundant contaminating clonotypes from the bulk population. A small share of clonotypes was detected in both CD4 and CD8 compartments, with the overlap likely arising from convergent recombination.

The material was CD4+ T cells sorted from PBMCs, obtained on the day of the yellow fever booster vaccination. This TCR came from a man younger than 40 who received the YFV17D yellow fever vaccine. The rearrangement joined TRBV7-2 to TRBJ2-1; 7 bases in the middle match TRBD2. The DNA sequence is given as TGTGCCAGCAGCGCGGGGGTAAACGCGTTCTTC. Translated, this gives CASSAGVNAFF.